A single sample gave rise to the 21 T cell receptor beta chains below, sequenced in a study of human T cells and chemical hapten exposure. TCRdb re-called the RACE reads through MiXCR, storing one row per CDR3 protein. In the table there are more than 50,000 distinct CDR3 sequences, around 7% of which are singletons. The sample's time point: pre-sensitization, week 0. Stated treatment: therapeutic diphenylcyclopropenone sensitization with weekly scalp DPC. The sequencing here drew on whole blood, taken in connection with sensitization to the hapten diphenylcyclopropenone (DPC). Receptors were obtained from a woman between 25 and 40 years old with alopecia areata. Some clones in this sample may be carry-over from other donors' samples.

At least ten counts were recorded for this clonotype. This chain uses TRBV29-1 with TRBJ2-7, with a weak D call TRBD1 (5 bases). The V end was cut by 0 bases, the J end by 6 bases, with 21 bases between. The CDR3 length is 16 residues. The germline V gene encodes CDR1 SQVTM and CDR2 ANQGSEA. The CDR3 here is CSVEDPAGWKIGEQYF. The CDR3 nucleotides are TGCAGCGTTGAAGATCCGGCAGGGTGGAAGATCGGCGAGCAGTACTTC.

This clonotype was picked up many times. The chain has TRBV2 and TRBJ2-3, with D hard to call. The CDR3 sequence is 16 residues long. CDR1 and CDR2 (germline): SNHLY, FYNNEI. Trimming cost V 0 bases and J 0 bases, with 10 bases left between them. The CDR3 spells CASSEALIQSTDTQYF. CDR3 DNA: TGTGCCAGCAGTGAAGCCCTGATTCAGAGCACAGATACGCAGTATTTT.

The CDR3 nucleotides read TGTGCCAGCAGCTTGGTGGTGGGGGGGCCAAGGTATGAGCAGTTCTTC. Translated, it gives CASSLVVGGPRYEQFF. The J gene is TRBJ2-1, the V gene TRBV5-6; D is perhaps TRBD2 (7 bases). The CDR3 length is 16 residues. Trimming took off 0 bases at V and 8 bases at J, with 18 bases between the two ends. Per germline, CDR1 SGHDT and CDR2 YYEEEE.

The J gene is TRBJ1-1, the V gene TRBV2, with a weak D call TRBD1 (5 bases). The length of the CDR3 is 13 residues. The V and J ends lost 7 bases and 5 bases respectively, with 14 bases between them. The germline gives CDR1 SNHLY, CDR2 FYNNEI. CDR3 coding DNA: TGTGCCAGCACCTGGGACGGCTGGACTGAAGCTTTCTTT. Translating it yields CASTWDGWTEAFF.

In this sample, this clonotype turned up many times. The chain employs TRBV18 and TRBJ1-2; 10 bases match TRBD1. J lost 9 bases, V lost 4 bases, and 8 bases had no gene match. The length of the CDR3 is 14 residues. Germline CDR1 is KGHSH and CDR2 is LQKENI. CDR3 nucleotide sequence: TGTGCCAGCTCACAATCGACAGGGGGCGATCGCTACACCTTC. It encodes CASSQSTGGDRYTF.

This clonotype was seen repeatedly, ten times or more. The chain links TRBV27 to TRBJ2-7, with D possibly matching TRBD2 (5 bases). The CDR3 loop spans 14 amino acids. Germline V lookup: CDR1 MNHEY, CDR2 SMNVEV (reference sequence). Trimming took off 5 bases at V and 7 bases at J, with 18 bases between the two ends. CDR3 residues: CASSTPRGSGEQYF. The CDR3 DNA reads TGTGCCAGCAGTACGCCCCGAGGGAGTGGGGAGCAGTACTTC.

At least ten counts were recorded for this clonotype. This chain joins TRBV18 and TRBJ1-2, with D maybe TRBD1 (5 bases). Between the trimmed V and J ends, which lost 3 bases and 8 bases, there was a span of 13 bases. The length of the CDR3 is 13 residues. The germline V gene encodes CDR1 KGHSH and CDR2 LQKENI. CDR3 sequence (DNA): TGTGCCAGCTCACCTGAAAGGGGTAACGGCTACACCTTC. Translation gives CASSPERGNGYTF.

In this sample, this clonotype turned up many times. Germline is not matched at one junction end, which may reflect a read error. The chain couples TRBV2 to TRBJ2-7, with D hard to call. CDR1 is SNHLY, CDR2 FYNNEI, per germline. The CDR3 consists of 8 residues. In DNA, the CDR3 is TGTGCCAGTAGTCCCGAGAACTTC. Protein sequence: CASSPENF.

This clonotype showed up just once. A much larger clone lies a single base off, so this may be a read error. This sequence joins TRBV3-1 and TRBJ1-1; TRBD1 is a possible D gene (5 bases). V lost 3 bases, J lost 1 base, and 15 bases lay in between. The CDR3 length is 16 residues. Germline V gene lookup returns CDR1 LGHDT and CDR2 YNNKEL (reference sequence). CDR3: CASSQRMTEGNTEAFF. CDR3 nucleotide sequence: TGTGCCAGCAGCCAGAGAATGACAGAGGGGAACACTGAAGCTTTCTTT.

There are many counts of this clonotype. The V call is TRBV30, the J call TRBJ2-5; D call uncertain. Germline V CDR1 and CDR2: GTSNPN, SVGIG (reference sequence). There are 15 residues in the CDR3. Trimming stripped 2 bases from V and 5 bases from J, with 18 bases between. Here the CDR3 DNA reads TGTGCCTGGAGTACAACCGGGCCTCCCGGGGAGACCCAGTACTTC. It specifies CAWSTTGPPGETQYF. The whole variable domain, filled in from reference TRBV30 and TRBJ2-5, reads SQTIHQWPATLVQPVGSPLSLECTVEGTSNPNLYWYRQAAGRGLQLLFYSVGIGQISSEVPQNLSASRPQDRQFILSSKKLLLSDSGFYLCAWSTTGPPGETQYFGPGTRLLVL.

The chain links TRBV6-5 to TRBJ2-3, with D unresolved. This CDR3 region has 11 residues. Germline V gene sequence: CDR1 MNHEY, CDR2 SVGAGI. V lost 4 bases and J 5 bases, leaving 4 bases between the germline ends. The CDR3: CASSWGDTQYF. CDR3 DNA: TGTGCCAGCAGTTGGGGAGATACGCAGTATTTT.

At least ten counts were recorded for this clonotype. The chain combines TRBV6-2 or TRBV6-3 with TRBJ1-4; 9 bases agree with TRBD1. The V and J ends lost 0 bases and 6 bases, in that order; junction bases with no gene match: 5. CDR1 and CDR2 from the germline V gene are MNHEY and SVGEGT. The CDR3 loop spans 16 amino acids. The CDR3 spells CASSYSIWTGDEKLFF. The CDR3 region has the DNA TGTGCCAGCAGTTACTCGATTTGGACAGGGGATGAAAAACTGTTTTTT.

This clonotype was seen at least ten times. The CDR3 coding sequence is TGCGCCAGCAGCCAAGATCACGAGGGAAGGGAGGTGAACACTGAAGCTTTCTTT. Amino acids: CASSQDHEGREVNTEAFF. This chain links TRBV4-1 with TRBJ1-1; D gene uncertain. CDR3 length: 18 amino acids. The V gene's germline CDR1 is MGHRA and CDR2 YSYEKL. Trimming shortened V by 0 bases and J by 0 bases, and 17 bases separated the two germline ends.

This clonotype was detected many times. The J gene is TRBJ2-3, the V gene TRBV3-1; 10 bases fit TRBD2. The CDR3 loop spans 16 amino acids. Germline values: CDR1 LGHDT, CDR2 YNNKEL (reference sequence). V shed 1 base, J shed 8 bases, and the junction held 9 bases outside the gene matches. The chain's CDR3 is CASSQAVAGGPSTQYF. The CDR3, as DNA: TGTGCCAGCAGCCAAGCAGTAGCGGGGGGCCCAAGTACGCAGTATTTT.

The sample holds many counts of this clonotype. The rearrangement joins TRBV29-1 to TRBJ1-1; no clear D gene. Trimming removed 6 bases at V and 1 base at J, with 12 bases between. Per the germline V gene, CDR1 is SQVTM and CDR2 is ANQGSEA. The CDR3 spans 13 residues. DNA for the CDR3: TGCAGCGTAACTAGGACCTCGAACACTGAAGCTTTCTTT. Protein: CSVTRTSNTEAFF.

This clonotype was seen many times. This chain uses TRBV19 with TRBJ2-1, with a tentative D call TRBD2 (5 bases). CDR3 length: 14 residues. The germline V gene has CDR1 LNHDA and CDR2 SQIVND (reference sequence). Trimming cost V 1 base and J 12 bases, with 16 bases left between them. CDR3 in amino acids: CASSIAISDLGQFF. The DNA of the CDR3 is TGTGCCAGTAGTATAGCCATCTCGGACTTGGGGCAGTTCTTC.

In its sample, this clonotype was seen many times. This sequence joins TRBV19 and TRBJ2-5; D perhaps matches TRBD1 (6 bases). The germline V gene encodes CDR1 LNHDA and CDR2 SQIVND (reference sequence). This CDR3 is built from 13 residues. The V gene lost 4 bases and the J gene lost 4 bases, with 10 bases spanning the gap. The CDR3 here is CASSTQGSETQYF. The CDR3 region has the DNA TGTGCCAGTAGTACACAGGGATCAGAGACCCAGTACTTC.

The chain uses TRBV27 and TRBJ2-6, with 7 bases identical to TRBD2. Germline loops: CDR1 MNHEY, CDR2 SMNVEV (reference sequence). CDR3 length: 14 residues. Trimming at V came to 8 bases and at J to 1 base, leaving 2 bases not matched to a gene. CDR3 sequence: CASSGGSGANVLTF. In nucleotides, the CDR3 is TGTGCCAGCTCCGGGGGGTCTGGGGCCAACGTCCTGACTTTC.

The J gene is TRBJ1-5, the V gene TRBV2, with 11 bases lining up with TRBD1. The CDR3 has 14 residues. V gave up 6 bases and J gave up 7 bases; unmatched junction bases: 5. Germline-derived CDR1 and CDR2 are SNHLY and FYNNEI. The CDR3 protein is CASSGQGALQPQHF. As DNA, the CDR3 is TGTGCCAGCAGCGGACAGGGGGCTTTACAGCCCCAGCATTTT.

This clonotype was detected ten times or more. This sequence joins TRBV5-1 and TRBJ1-1; unclear D gene. Trimming left V 4 bases short and J 1 base short, with 8 bases between. The CDR3 runs to 13 residues. Germline CDR1 reads SGHRS; CDR2 reads YFSETQ. The CDR3 region has the DNA TGCGCCAGCAGCATACGACAGAACACTGAAGCTTTCTTT. Residues: CASSIRQNTEAFF.

This clonotype was counted at least ten times. CDR3 protein: CSVGDARTGGELFF. CDR3 nucleotides: TGCAGCGTTGGTGATGCCCGAACGGGCGGGGAGCTGTTTTTT. J is TRBJ2-2 and V is TRBV29-1, with D unresolved. CDR1 SQVTM and CDR2 ANQGSEA come from the germline V gene. The CDR3 sequence is 14 residues long. V shed 4 bases and J shed 7 bases, with 16 bases lying between them.